Presented here are 27 T cell receptor beta chains from one specimen sequenced in a study of shared clonotypes between healthy human individuals. Terminally differentiated effector memory CD45RA+ cells were left out of the naive CD8 fraction, which was CD45RO-negative and positively selected for CCR7. Profiled with immunoSEQ multiplex PCR; TCRdb holds only in-frame clones, not every one. The sample carries about 2 million clones, roughly 95% recorded once. Sequenced sample: naive CD8+ T cells sorted from blood. These receptors originate from a man between 18 and 35 years old in good health.

In DNA form, the CDR3 reads TGTGCCAGCAGCTCGTACTCACAGGGTCCGGGCTCCTACGAGCAGTACTTC. Encoded protein: CASSSYSQGPGSYEQYF. V usage is TRBV7-8 and J usage is TRBJ2-7, with D perhaps TRBD1 (6 bases). The CDR3 contains 17 residues. Trimming took 4 bases from V and 0 from J, leaving 19 bases between them. Germline-derived CDR1 and CDR2 are SGHVS and FQNEAQ.

The genes are TRBV7-6 and TRBJ1-5; TRBD1 might be the D (6 bases). Per the germline V gene, CDR1 is SGHVS and CDR2 is FNYEAQ. The V end was cut by 6 bases, the J end by 7 bases, with 13 bases between. This CDR3 region has 13 residues. CDR3 sequence: CASSTGYGQPQHF. The DNA for the CDR3 is TGTGCCAGCAGTACAGGGTATGGCCAGCCCCAGCATTTT.

V gene TRBV9 combines with J gene TRBJ2-3; D could derive from TRBD1 or TRBD2 (5 bases each). Germline-derived CDR1 and CDR2 are SGDLS and YYNGEE. CDR3 length: 14 residues. V was pared by 3 bases and J by 2 bases, with 10 bases between. The CDR3 here is CASSDGDLTDTQYF. The CDR3 nucleotides are TGTGCCAGCAGCGATGGGGACCTCACAGATACGCAGTATTTT.

The V and J genes are TRBV11-2 and TRBJ1-4, with D possibly being TRBD1 (5 bases). Trimming shortened V by 5 bases and J by 8 bases, and 9 bases separated the two germline ends. Germline CDR1 reads SGHAT; CDR2 reads FQNNGV. The length of the CDR3 is 12 residues. The CDR3 protein is CASSPRGEKLFF. CDR3 nucleotide sequence: TGTGCCAGCAGCCCAAGGGGCGAAAAACTGTTTTTT.

This clone was recorded only once. The rearrangement joins TRBV27 to TRBJ2-3; D gene ambiguous. V dropped 7 bases and J dropped 0 bases, with 17 bases sitting between them. From germline, CDR1 is MNHEY and CDR2 SMNVEV (reference sequence). This CDR3 region has 16 residues. The CDR3 sequence: CASKFLPRSSTDTQYF. The CDR3 nucleotides read TGTGCCAGCAAGTTTCTGCCTAGATCTAGCACAGATACGCAGTATTTT.

V usage is TRBV10-1 and J usage is TRBJ2-7; tentatively, D is TRBD1 (5 bases). CDR3 length: 11 amino acids. From germline, CDR1 is WNHNN and CDR2 SYGVQD (reference sequence). The V gene lost 5 bases and the J gene lost 6 bases, with 8 bases spanning the gap. The CDR3 DNA reads TGCGCCAGCAGTCAAGGGGTCGAGCAGTACTTC. This encodes CASSQGVEQYF.

The chain recombines TRBV5-8 with TRBJ1-4; D gene unclear. V was pared by 1 base and J by 6 bases, with 22 bases between. The CDR3 runs to 18 residues. The germline gives CDR1 SGHTS, CDR2 YDEGEE. CDR3 DNA: TGTGCCAGCAGCTTGTTAGGACCCACCGCCCGTTTGTATGAAAAACTGTTTTTT. This sequence encodes CASSLLGPTARLYEKLFF.

The CDR3 reads CATGYRGNTEAFF. The CDR3 DNA follows: TGTGCCACCGGTTACCGGGGCAACACTGAAGCTTTCTTT. The rearrangement uses TRBV28 and TRBJ1-1; tentative D call: TRBD1 (5 bases). The germline gives CDR1 MDHEN, CDR2 SYDVKM. The V end lost 10 bases, the J end lost 2 bases, and 14 bases lay between the germline ends. The CDR3 is 13 amino acids.

J is TRBJ2-7 and V is TRBV15; 9 nucleotides match TRBD2. There are 14 residues in the CDR3. V was pared by 6 bases and J by 2 bases, with 5 bases of the junction left unmatched. Germline CDR1 reads LNHNV; CDR2 reads YYDKDF (reference sequence). CDR3: CATSPGLAAYEQYF. The CDR3 nucleotides read TGTGCCACCAGTCCGGGACTAGCAGCCTACGAGCAGTACTTC.

This clone has more than one count but fewer than ten. This rearrangement joins TRBV5-1 to TRBJ1-2; no clear D gene. Germline V CDR1 and CDR2: SGHRS, YFSETQ. The germline V and J ends were trimmed by 0 bases and 2 bases, with 5 bases remaining between them. The CDR3 length is 13 residues. CDR3 coding DNA: TGCGCCAGCAGCTTGGATGTAAACTATGGCTACACCTTC. This encodes CASSLDVNYGYTF.

This clone was observed a single time. The chain has TRBV6-1 and TRBJ2-7, with D uncertain. CDR1 MNHNS and CDR2 SASEGT come from the germline V gene. Between the trimmed V and J ends, which lost 2 bases and 2 bases, there was a span of 4 bases. The CDR3 contains 12 residues. CDR3 loop: CASSEFAYEQYF. CDR3 DNA: TGTGCCAGCAGTGAATTCGCCTACGAGCAGTACTTC.

The chain has TRBV7-6 and TRBJ2-2; D gene ambiguous. The V gene's germline CDR1 is SGHVS and CDR2 FNYEAQ. The germline V and J ends were trimmed by 2 bases and 3 bases, with 13 bases remaining between them. This CDR3 has 16 residues. The CDR3 region has the DNA TGTGCCAGCAGCTTAACGTCGGACGGGTACACCGGGGAGCTGTTTTTT. This encodes CASSLTSDGYTGELFF.

The chain has TRBV30 and TRBJ1-2; 12 bases match TRBD1. This CDR3 is built from 13 residues. Looked up from germline, CDR1 is GTSNPN and CDR2 is SVGIG (reference sequence). The V and J ends lost 8 bases and 7 bases, in that order; junction bases with no gene match: 8. The CDR3 region is CAGFGDRGLGYTF. CDR3 bases: TGTGCCGGGTTCGGGGACAGGGGGCTTGGCTACACCTTC. The variable domain in full, completed from reference TRBV30 and TRBJ1-2, reads SQTIHQWPATLVQPVGSPLSLECTVEGTSNPNLYWYRQAAGRGLQLLFYSVGIGQISSEVPQNLSASRPQDRQFILSSKKLLLSDSGFYLCAGFGDRGLGYTFGSGTRLTVV.

The chain carries TRBV7-9 and TRBJ2-7, with D tentatively TRBD1 or TRBD2 (5 bases each). V dropped 5 bases and J dropped 0 bases, with 17 bases sitting between them. CDR3 length equals 16 residues. The germline V gene has CDR1 SEHNR and CDR2 FQNEAQ (reference sequence). The CDR3 sequence: CASSGEPGTHSYEQYF. For the CDR3, the DNA is TGTGCCAGCAGCGGGGAGCCCGGGACGCACTCCTACGAGCAGTACTTC.

The rearrangement joins TRBV27 to TRBJ1-1, with D perhaps TRBD1 (5 bases). The CDR3 extends over 16 amino acids. Trimming shortened V by 0 bases and J by 3 bases, and 14 bases separated the two germline ends. Germline V CDR1 and CDR2: MNHEY, SMNVEV (reference sequence). The CDR3 protein is CASSLSPRDGYTEAFF. The CDR3 bases are TGTGCCAGCAGTTTATCCCCCAGGGACGGGTACACTGAAGCTTTCTTT.

This clone appeared once. The CDR3 nucleotides read TGTGCCAGCAGCTTCGGACAGGGCACCTACGAGCAGTACTTC. Translation gives CASSFGQGTYEQYF. The chain combines TRBV11-1 with TRBJ2-7; 8 bases align to TRBD1. Germline trimming cut 3 bases from V and 2 bases from J; bases unmatched to any gene: 3. CDR1 is SGHAT, CDR2 FQDESV, per germline (reference sequence). This CDR3 has 14 residues.

The chain employs TRBV27 and TRBJ1-2; 7 bases align to TRBD1. The trim removed 3 bases at V and 0 bases at J, leaving 7 bases unmatched. This CDR3 region has 16 residues. Germline loops: CDR1 MNHEY, CDR2 SMNVEV (reference sequence). The CDR3 bases are TGTGCCAGCAGTTTGATATTACAGGGGCCTAACTATGGCTACACCTTC. This translates into CASSLILQGPNYGYTF.

The chain recombines TRBV11-1 with TRBJ2-3; the D gene is possibly TRBD2 (5 bases). This CDR3 has 14 amino acids. Looked up from germline, CDR1 is SGHAT and CDR2 is FQDESV (reference sequence). V lost 1 base and J lost 3, with 8 bases in between. CDR3 DNA sequence: TGTGCCAGCAGCTTAGGGGAGCTGACAGATACGCAGTATTTT. It encodes CASSLGELTDTQYF.

The V call is TRBV10-2, the J call TRBJ2-1, with a weak D call TRBD1 (5 bases). CDR1 is WSHSY, CDR2 SAAADI, per germline. Trimming took off 6 bases at V and 6 bases at J, with 18 bases between the two ends. The CDR3 is 15 residues long. Here the CDR3 reads CASSGFVGQGNEQFF. The CDR3 nucleotides read TGCGCCAGCAGCGGTTTCGTAGGACAAGGCAATGAGCAGTTCTTC.

The rearrangement joins TRBV11-2 to TRBJ2-7; no firm D call. Between the trimmed V and J ends, which lost 2 bases and 5 bases, there was a span of 13 bases. This CDR3 region has 14 residues. CDR1 and CDR2 from the germline V gene are SGHAT and FQNNGV. DNA of the CDR3: TGTGCCAGCAGCTTAATGGGCACTCCTAACGAGCAGTACTTC. This translates into CASSLMGTPNEQYF.

The chain combines TRBV27 with TRBJ2-5, with D possibly being TRBD1 or TRBD2 (6 bases each). In germline, CDR1 is MNHEY, CDR2 SMNVEV (reference sequence). The CDR3 contains 14 residues. Deletions cut 8 bases from V and 4 bases from J, with 17 bases between. The chain's CDR3 is CASASLGGLETQYF. The CDR3 nucleotides are TGTGCCAGCGCAAGCCTAGGGGGGTTAGAGACCCAGTACTTC.

This chain connects TRBV2 to TRBJ1-3, with D unclear. V lost 10 bases, J lost 4 bases, and 11 bases lay in between. CDR3 length: 12 amino acids. Germline V gives CDR1 SNHLY, CDR2 FYNNEI. DNA for the CDR3: TGTGCCATCCGGATAGTGGGAAACACCATATATTTT. Its protein product is CAIRIVGNTIYF.

The genes are TRBV7-9 and TRBJ2-6; TRBD1 might be the D (6 bases). V was cut by 4 bases and J by 4 bases, with 11 bases left in between. The length of the CDR3 is 15 residues. CDR1 SEHNR and CDR2 FQNEAQ come from the germline V gene (reference sequence). The chain's CDR3 is CASSSTGPGANVLTF. CDR3 DNA: TGTGCCAGCAGCTCGACAGGTCCGGGGGCCAACGTCCTGACTTTC.

The genes are TRBV11-3 and TRBJ2-1; D uncertain. This CDR3 spans 14 amino acids. The ends were cut back, 1 base at V and 5 bases at J, with 9 bases in the middle. CDR1 is SGHNT, CDR2 YENEEA, per germline. CDR3 in DNA: TGTGCCAGCAGCTTAGGGTGGTCAGACAATGAGCAGTTCTTC. As protein: CASSLGWSDNEQFF.

The CDR3 here is CASSVADENTEAFF. CDR3 in DNA: TGTGCCAGCAGCGTAGCTGACGAGAACACTGAAGCTTTCTTT. The chain combines TRBV9 with TRBJ1-1, with no clear D. The germline V gene has CDR1 SGDLS and CDR2 YYNGEE. V was trimmed by 0 bases and J by 1 base, leaving 7 bases between them. This CDR3 spans 14 amino acids.

In regard to this clone: The same CDR3 also results from other DNA sequences found in this sample. This sequence joins TRBV4-1 and TRBJ2-7; D remains unclear. V was trimmed by 1 base and J by 0 bases, leaving 4 bases between them. The CDR3 is made up of 13 amino acids. The germline V gene has CDR1 MGHRA and CDR2 YSYEKL. The CDR3 reads CASSQGASYEQYF. CDR3 sequence (DNA): TGCGCCAGCAGCCAAGGGGCCTCCTACGAGCAGTACTTC.

The chain recombines TRBV11-2 with TRBJ2-3; 7 bases match TRBD1. From germline, CDR1 is SGHAT and CDR2 FQNNGV. Trimming took 2 bases from V and 2 from J; bases not matched to a gene: 7. The CDR3 consists of 16 residues. CDR3 coding DNA: TGTGCCAGCAGCTTACTCAGACAGGGCCCCACAGATACGCAGTATTTT. Translated, it gives CASSLLRQGPTDTQYF.